The clone carrying this T cell receptor (beta chain) was found once. The antigen remains undetermined. The source of the sample is a study of cytomegalovirus exposure and HLA in healthy donors. Study-level findings and limits: A few CMV-associated chains were confirmed in vitro to be specific for CMV antigens. Evidence from a later analysis indicated that most CMV-associated TCR beta chains looked HLA-restricted. Further analysis, carried out later, found HLA-associated TCR beta chains more clonally expanded than equally common other chains.

Germline loops: CDR1 SQVTM, CDR2 ANQGSEA. V was clipped by 5 bases and J by 3 bases; unmatched bases: 4. This CDR3 comprises 13 residues. Use of 60 Vbeta and 13 Jbeta primers characterized the PCR. TCRdb keeps only in-frame clones here, not all; method: immunoSEQ multiplex PCR. The table shows about 140,000 clones, with about 82% occurring only once. This TCR came from a man aged 25 to 40 in good health and CMV-seronegative. Sequencing was carried out using PBMCs. This chain uses TRBV29-1 with TRBJ1-2; the match to TRBD1 covers 9 bases. CDR3 protein: CSVRQGDHYGYTF. The DNA of the CDR3 is TGCAGCGTTAGACAGGGGGATCACTATGGCTACACCTTC.